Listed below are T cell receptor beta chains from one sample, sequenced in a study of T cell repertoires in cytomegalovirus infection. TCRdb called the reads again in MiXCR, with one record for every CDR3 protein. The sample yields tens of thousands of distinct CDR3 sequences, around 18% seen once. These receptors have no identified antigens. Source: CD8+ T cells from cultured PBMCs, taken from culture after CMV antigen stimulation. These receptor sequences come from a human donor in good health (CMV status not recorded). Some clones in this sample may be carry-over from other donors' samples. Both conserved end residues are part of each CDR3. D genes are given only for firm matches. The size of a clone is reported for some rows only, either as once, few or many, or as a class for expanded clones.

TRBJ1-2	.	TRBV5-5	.	CASSLTDSNYGYTF	TGTGCCAGCAGCTTAACCGACTCTAACTATGGCTACACCTTC
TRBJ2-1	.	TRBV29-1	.	CSVALEENYNEQFF	TGCAGCGTTGCTCTTGAGGAGAACTACAATGAGCAGTTCTTC
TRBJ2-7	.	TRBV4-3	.	CASSQGTVLSYEQYF	TGCGCCAGCAGCCAAGGGACGGTTCTTTCCTACGAGCAGTACTTC
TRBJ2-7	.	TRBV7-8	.	CASSPHKKSSYEQYF	TGTGCCAGCAGCCCACATAAAAAGTCCTCCTACGAGCAGTACTTC
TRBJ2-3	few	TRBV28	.	CASSLTGFTDTQYF	TGTGCCAGCAGTTTAACGGGATTCACAGATACGCAGTATTTT
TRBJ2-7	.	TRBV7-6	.	CASSPRQGLYEQYF	TGTGCCAGCAGCCCCCGTCAGGGCCTCTACGAGCAGTACTTC
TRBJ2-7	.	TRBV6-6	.	CASSTVPAADEQYF	TGTGCCAGCAGCACCGTGCCCGCTGCGGACGAGCAGTACTTC
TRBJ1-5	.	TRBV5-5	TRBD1	CASSQKMTGFGNQPQHF	TGTGCCAGCAGCCAAAAAATGACAGGGTTTGGCAATCAGCCCCAGCATTTT
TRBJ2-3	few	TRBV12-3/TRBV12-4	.	CASSFRMAADTQYF	TGTGCCAGCAGTTTCCGGATGGCCGCAGATACGCAGTATTTT
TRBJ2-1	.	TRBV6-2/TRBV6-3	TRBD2	CASSYVASGRRNEQFF	TGTGCCAGCAGTTACGTCGCCAGCGGGAGACGGAATGAGCAGTTCTTC
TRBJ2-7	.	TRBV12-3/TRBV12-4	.	CASTRAGGTYEQYF	TGTGCCAGCACTCGAGCAGGGGGGACCTACGAGCAGTACTTC
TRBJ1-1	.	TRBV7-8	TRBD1	CASSSNPRDREMNTEAFF	TGTGCCAGCAGCTCCAACCCCCGGGACAGGGAAATGAACACTGAAGCTTTCTTT
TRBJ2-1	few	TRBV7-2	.	CASSLFSGNEQFF	TGTGCCAGCAGCTTATTCAGCGGCAATGAGCAGTTCTTC
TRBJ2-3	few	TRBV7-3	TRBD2	CASGLAGGQTDTQYF	TGTGCCAGCGGGTTAGCGGGGGGGCAGACAGATACGCAGTATTTT
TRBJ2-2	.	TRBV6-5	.	CASSYSKSTLLNTGELFF	TGTGCCAGCAGTTACTCGAAATCTACCCTCCTAAACACCGGGGAGCTGTTTTTT
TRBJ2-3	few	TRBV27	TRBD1	CASRYKGGYLTNTDTQYF	TGTGCCAGCAGGTATAAAGGGGGCTACCTGACTAATACAGATACGCAGTATTTT
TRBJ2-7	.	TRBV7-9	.	CASSRVVAGNSYEQYF	TGTGCCAGCTCCAGGGTGGTTGCAGGGAACTCCTACGAGCAGTACTTC
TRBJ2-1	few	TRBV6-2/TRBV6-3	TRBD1	CASSYPEGDRSSYNEQFF	TGTGCCAGCAGTTACCCCGAGGGGGACAGGAGCTCCTACAATGAGCAGTTCTTC
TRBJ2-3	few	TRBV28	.	CASSFDRLSTDTQYF	TGTGCCAGCAGCTTCGACAGGCTTAGCACAGATACGCAGTATTTT
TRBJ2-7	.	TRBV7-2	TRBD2	CATSGLAVYEQYF	TGTGCCACCTCGGGACTAGCGGTCTACGAGCAGTACTTC
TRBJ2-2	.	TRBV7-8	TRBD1	CASSQDRANTGELFF	TGTGCCAGCAGCCAAGACAGGGCGAACACCGGGGAGCTGTTTTTT
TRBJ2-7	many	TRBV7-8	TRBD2	CASSLGTSGRNEQYF	TGTGCCAGCAGCTTAGGGACTAGCGGGAGGAACGAGCAGTACTTC
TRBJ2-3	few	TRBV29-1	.	CSVAGWHGIRTDTQYF	TGCAGCGTTGCGGGGTGGCACGGGATTCGCACAGATACGCAGTATTTT
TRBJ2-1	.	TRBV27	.	CASGWGVSMKQFF	TGTGCCAGCGGATGGGGTGTATCAATGAAGCAGTTCTTC
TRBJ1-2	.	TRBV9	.	CASSVDLGGLSQRRGYTF	TGTGCCAGCAGCGTAGACCTTGGAGGTCTCAGTCAACGACGCGGCTACACCTTC
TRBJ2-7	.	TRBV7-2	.	CASSLRHPPNEQYF	TGTGCCAGCAGCTTAAGACACCCCCCCAACGAGCAGTACTTC
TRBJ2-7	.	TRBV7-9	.	CASSANRVDEQYF	TGTGCCAGCAGCGCGAACAGGGTGGACGAGCAGTACTTC
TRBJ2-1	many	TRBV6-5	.	CASSYGQSSYNEQFF	TGTGCCAGCAGTTACGGACAGAGCTCCTACAATGAGCAGTTCTTC
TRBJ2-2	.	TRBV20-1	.	CSAIDSLEGAGELFF	TGCAGTGCTATAGACAGCCTAGAGGGTGCCGGGGAGCTGTTTTTT
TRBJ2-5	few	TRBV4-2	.	CASSQGGAGEETQYF	TGTGCCAGCAGCCAAGGGGGGGCAGGCGAAGAGACCCAGTACTTC
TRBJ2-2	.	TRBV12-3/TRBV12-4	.	CASSIPRELFF	TGTGCCAGCAGCATCCCCAGGGAGCTGTTTTTT
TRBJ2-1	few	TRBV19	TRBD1	CASSATGSNEQFF	TGTGCCAGTAGTGCGACAGGGAGCAATGAGCAGTTCTTC
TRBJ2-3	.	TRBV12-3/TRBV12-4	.	CASSLGGADTQYF	TGTGCCAGCAGTTTAGGTGGGGCAGATACGCAGTATTTT
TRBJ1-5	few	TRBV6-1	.	CASSERTQPQHF	TGTGCCAGCAGTGAACGGACACAGCCCCAGCATTTT
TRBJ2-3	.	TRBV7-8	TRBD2	CASSSWTSGPDTQYF	TGTGCCAGCAGCTCCTGGACTAGCGGCCCAGATACGCAGTATTTT
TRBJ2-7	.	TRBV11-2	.	CASSLDRGTEQYF	TGTGCCAGCAGCTTAGATAGAGGGACGGAGCAGTACTTC
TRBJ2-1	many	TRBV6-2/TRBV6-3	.	CASGDFGAYNEQFF	TGTGCCAGCGGGGACTTTGGGGCTTACAATGAGCAGTTCTTC
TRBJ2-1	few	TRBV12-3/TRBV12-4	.	CASSFWGSYNEQFF	TGTGCCAGCAGTTTCTGGGGTTCCTACAATGAGCAGTTCTTC
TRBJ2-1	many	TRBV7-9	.	CASSSRTGRMDEQFF	TGTGCCAGCAGCTCTAGAACAGGAAGGATGGATGAGCAGTTCTTC
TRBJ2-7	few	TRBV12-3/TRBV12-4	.	CASSPGHPYEQYF	TGTGCCAGCAGCCCGGGACATCCCTACGAGCAGTACTTC
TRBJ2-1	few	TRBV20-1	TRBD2	CSARNPTSGKFEQFF	TGCAGTGCTAGGAATCCTACTAGCGGGAAGTTCGAGCAGTTCTTC
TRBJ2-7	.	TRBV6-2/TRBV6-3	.	CASSSRQDFGYEQYF	TGTGCCAGCAGCTCCCGACAGGATTTCGGCTACGAGCAGTACTTC
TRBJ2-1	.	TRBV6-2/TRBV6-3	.	CASSLRDNSYNEQFF	TGTGCCAGCAGCCTCCGGGACAACTCCTACAATGAGCAGTTCTTC
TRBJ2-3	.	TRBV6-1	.	CASKSSLSNTDTQYF	TGTGCCAGCAAGTCCTCATTAAGTAACACAGATACGCAGTATTTT
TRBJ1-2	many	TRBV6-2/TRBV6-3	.	CASSYGQNYGYTF	TGTGCCAGCAGTTACGGGCAGAACTATGGCTACACCTTC
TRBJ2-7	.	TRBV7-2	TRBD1	CASSTSTGDYEQYF	TGTGCCAGCAGCACATCTACAGGGGACTACGAGCAGTACTTC
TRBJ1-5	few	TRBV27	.	CASSLEWNQPQHF	TGTGCCAGCAGTTTGGAGTGGAATCAGCCCCAGCATTTT
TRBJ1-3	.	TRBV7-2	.	CASSSRGFSSGNTIYF	TGTGCCAGCAGCTCAAGAGGTTTTTCGTCTGGAAACACCATATATTTT
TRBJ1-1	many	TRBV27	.	CASSSRRIMNTEAFF	TGTGCCAGCAGTTCTAGAAGGATTATGAACACTGAAGCTTTCTTT
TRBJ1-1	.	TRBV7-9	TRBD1	CASSYPGQGGMNTEAFF	TGTGCCAGCAGCTACCCGGGACAGGGAGGAATGAACACTGAAGCTTTCTTT
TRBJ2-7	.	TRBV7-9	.	CASSPGPSSYEQYF	TGTGCCAGCAGCCCCGGACCGAGCTCCTACGAGCAGTACTTC
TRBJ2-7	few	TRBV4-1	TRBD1	CASSQGQGNYEQYF	TGCGCCAGCAGCCAAGGACAGGGAAACTACGAGCAGTACTTC
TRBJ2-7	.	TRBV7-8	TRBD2	CASSLVGLALISYEQYF	TGTGCCAGCAGCTTAGTGGGACTAGCGCTTATCTCCTACGAGCAGTACTTC
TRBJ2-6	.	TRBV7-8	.	CASSPSNSGANVLTF	TGTGCCAGCAGCCCCTCTAACTCTGGGGCCAACGTCCTGACTTTC
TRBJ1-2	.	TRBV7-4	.	CASTPGQGKLFTF	TGTGCCAGCACCCCAGGGCAAGGAAAGCTATTCACCTTC